This T cell receptor beta chain was profiled in a study of blood T cell repertoires in COVID-19. The overall study: Spain, Italy and the United States supplied samples that represented acute and convalescent COVID-19. Sources were T cells, B-cell-depleted T cells, or PBMCs; the material itself was cDNA or gDNA.

The CDR3 covers 15 residues. Germline V gene data show CDR1 as LNHDA and CDR2 as SQIVND (reference sequence). V lost 7 bases and J lost 0; bases outside the gene matches: 6. Using immunoSEQ multiplex PCR, the repertoire was profiled, and TCRdb retains in-frame clones only, with some absent. The sample shows 180,000 or so clones, approximately 91% of them seen only once. The sample was peripheral blood. This TCR came from a man in his forties with acute or convalescent COVID-19. This chain joins TRBV19 and TRBJ1-5; 7 nucleotides align to TRBD1. CDR3 in amino acids: CASKKGATSNQPQHF. In DNA, the CDR3 is TGTGCCAGTAAGAAGGGGGCAACTAGCAATCAGCCCCAGCATTTT.